The 25 T cell receptor beta chains presented below share a single source sample, sequenced in a study of T cells after yellow fever vaccination. One entry per CDR3 protein results from TCRdb running MiXCR on the 5' RACE reads. The table shows 150,000 to 200,000 distinct CDR3 sequences, with approximately 10% occurring only once. The sequencing used CD8+ T cells sorted from PBMCs, collected 15 days after the yellow fever booster vaccination. The origin of the receptors is a young man who received the YFV17D yellow fever vaccine.

The V gene is TRBV20-1, the J gene TRBJ2-7; 9 bases fit TRBD1. The CDR3 is 13 amino acids. Germline V gives CDR1 DFQATT, CDR2 SNEGSKA (reference sequence). V dropped 7 bases and J dropped 6; count of bases not matched to a gene: 10. The CDR3: CSDGTGIILEQYV. Written as DNA, the CDR3 is TGCAGTGACGGGACAGGGATTATCCTCGAGCAGTACGTC.

The chain is built from TRBV2 and TRBJ2-3; weak D call: TRBD1 (7 bases). This CDR3 spans 14 amino acids. CDR1 and CDR2 (germline): SNHLY, FYNNEI. Trimming pared 9 bases from V and 0 bases from J, leaving 13 bases between. In DNA, the CDR3 is TGTGCCAGTAGGGGGGACAGCAGCACAGATACGCAGTATTTT. Protein sequence: CASRGDSSTDTQYF.

This clonotype was detected ten times or more. The V gene is TRBV7-2, the J gene TRBJ2-7; 7 nucleotides agree with TRBD1. V trimming: 5 bases; J trimming: 7 bases; junction bases outside the gene matches: 11. Germline CDR1 SGHTA, CDR2 FQGNSA. The CDR3 is made up of 14 amino acids. The CDR3 reads CASSGLGQAREQYF. Written as DNA, the CDR3 is TGTGCCAGCAGCGGCCTCGGACAGGCGAGGGAGCAGTACTTC.

Only a few counts were recorded for this clonotype. This chain links TRBV9 with TRBJ1-1, with D possibly matching TRBD1 (6 bases). The CDR3 covers 14 residues. V dropped 3 bases and J dropped 3 bases, with 12 bases sitting between them. Germline V lookup: CDR1 SGDLS, CDR2 YYNGEE. CDR3 coding DNA: TGTGCCAGCAGCGAGGACAGCCGATACACTGAAGCTTTCTTT. It translates to CASSEDSRYTEAFF.

The rearrangement joins TRBV3-1 to TRBJ2-1, with TRBD2 matching over 8 bases. The CDR3 covers 14 residues. The germline CDR1 and CDR2 sequences are LGHDT and YNNKEL (reference sequence). Trimming removed 4 bases from V and 2 bases from J; junction bases left unmatched: 1. The CDR3, as DNA: TGTGCCAGCAGCCGGCGGGGGGCCTACAATGAGCAGTTCTTC. Encoded protein: CASSRRGAYNEQFF.

Only a few counts were recorded for this clonotype. The V call is TRBV6-5, the J call TRBJ1-3; tentative D call: TRBD1 (5 bases). Trimming pared 10 bases from V and 4 bases from J, leaving 11 bases between. CDR1 MNHEY and CDR2 SVGAGI come from the germline V gene. This CDR3 has 12 residues. The CDR3: CATQGRGNTIYF. The DNA of the CDR3 is TGTGCCACCCAGGGTCGGGGAAACACCATATATTTT.

The chain combines TRBV4-1 with TRBJ1-3; no reliable D call. Per the germline V gene, CDR1 is MGHRA and CDR2 is YSYEKL. This CDR3 is 16 amino acids long. Deletions cut 0 bases from V and 0 bases from J, with 9 bases between. The CDR3 DNA follows: TGCGCCAGCAGCCAAGATGGTGCGGGCTCTGGAAACACCATATATTTT. It specifies CASSQDGAGSGNTIYF.

The rearrangement uses TRBV6-2 or TRBV6-3 and TRBJ1-2; D is unclear. V was trimmed by 8 bases and J by 6 bases, leaving 10 bases between them. Germline V gene data show CDR1 as MNHEY and CDR2 as SVGEGT. The CDR3 is 11 residues long. CDR3 loop: CASEKGNGYTF. The CDR3 DNA sequence: TGTGCCAGCGAGAAGGGAAATGGCTACACCTTC.

There are a few counts of this clonotype. The CDR3 DNA follows: TGTGCCAGCCCGGGGGGAGACACCGGGGAGCTGTTTTTT. Translated: CASPGGDTGELFF. The rearrangement joins TRBV11-2 to TRBJ2-2; 7 nucleotides align to TRBD2. Germline V CDR1 and CDR2: SGHAT, FQNNGV. The CDR3 consists of 13 residues. The J segment lost 3 bases and the V segment lost 8 bases, leaving 3 bases of the junction unmatched.

This clonotype was seen more than once but under ten times. A junction end diverges from the germline sequence, so it may reflect a read error. V and J are TRBV4-1 and TRBJ2-2; TRBD1 matches at 7 bases. This CDR3 spans 13 amino acids. Germline V gene sequence: CDR1 MGHRA, CDR2 YSYEKL. The CDR3 spells CASSPTDRAVLYF. The CDR3 DNA follows: TGCGCCAGCAGCCCCACAGACAGGGCCGTCCTTTACTTT.

This chain links TRBV4-1 with TRBJ2-3, with D possibly called TRBD1 or TRBD2 (5 bases each). This CDR3 contains 17 residues. Germline V gene lookup returns CDR1 MGHRA and CDR2 YSYEKL. V was pared by 1 base and J by 2 bases, with 16 bases between. CDR3: CASSQGLARDPTDTQYF. CDR3 nucleotides: TGCGCCAGCAGCCAAGGGTTAGCCAGGGACCCCACAGATACGCAGTATTTT.

The chain recombines TRBV7-2 with TRBJ2-7, with TRBD1 identical over 7 bases. V shed 5 bases, J shed 5 bases, and the junction held 12 bases outside the gene matches. CDR1 SGHTA and CDR2 FQGNSA come from the germline V gene. The CDR3 covers 15 residues. For the CDR3, the DNA is TGTGCCAGCAGCCTCAGGGGGTTTATCTCGAACGAGCAGTACTTC. Amino acid sequence: CASSLRGFISNEQYF.

This clonotype was observed a few times. In DNA form, the CDR3 reads TGCGCCAGCAGCCAAGAATCGGGATGGTATGGCTACACCTTC. It specifies CASSQESGWYGYTF. The chain links TRBV4-1 to TRBJ1-2; the D is unclear. The CDR3 has 14 amino acids. V was trimmed by 0 bases and J by 5 bases, leaving 10 bases between them. Germline-derived CDR1 and CDR2 are MGHRA and YSYEKL.

The chain recombines TRBV27 with TRBJ2-2, with D perhaps matching TRBD1 (5 bases). Trimming took 5 bases from V and 4 from J, leaving 11 bases between them. The CDR3 contains 14 residues. Germline V lookup: CDR1 MNHEY, CDR2 SMNVEV (reference sequence). The CDR3 sequence: CASSRQGTTGELFF. The CDR3 nucleotides are TGTGCCAGCAGTCGCCAGGGCACCACCGGGGAGCTGTTTTTT.

This chain uses TRBV11-2 with TRBJ2-4, with D hard to call. From germline, CDR1 is SGHAT and CDR2 FQNNGV. The CDR3 consists of 17 residues. V was shortened by 2 bases and J by 4 bases, with 18 bases between the two germline ends. The CDR3 loop reads CASSLSPTTWEKNIQYF. CDR3 coding DNA: TGTGCCAGCAGCTTATCCCCCACGACGTGGGAAAAAAACATTCAGTACTTC.

This clonotype was seen repeatedly, ten times or more. The chain joins TRBV29-1 to TRBJ2-3; 10 bases line up with TRBD1. The germline V gene has CDR1 SQVTM and CDR2 ANQGSEA. The CDR3 loop spans 12 amino acids. J was trimmed by 8 bases and V by 6 bases; bases with no gene match: 5. CDR3 DNA sequence: TGCAGCGTCCCGAGGACAGGGGGTACGCAGTATTTT. Protein sequence: CSVPRTGGTQYF.

This sequence joins TRBV2 and TRBJ2-1; the D is unclear. This CDR3 is built from 17 residues. The V gene lost 3 bases and the J gene lost 0 bases, with 15 bases spanning the gap. CDR1 SNHLY and CDR2 FYNNEI come from the germline V gene. CDR3 nucleotide sequence: TGTGCCAGCAGTGATTTCTATGGCTCCGGCTCCTACAATGAGCAGTTCTTC. Protein product: CASSDFYGSGSYNEQFF.

Turning to this clonotype: At one end, the junction sequence differs from germline, possibly due to a read error. V gene TRBV20-1 combines with J gene TRBJ1-3, with D tentatively TRBD1 (5 bases). This CDR3 spans 14 amino acids. Germline loops: CDR1 DFQATT, CDR2 SNEGSKA (reference sequence). The CDR3 protein is CSARDTLSGITIYF. In nucleotides, the CDR3 is TGCAGTGCTAGGGACACACTCTCTGGAATCACCATATATTTT.

A few counts support this clonotype. V is TRBV5-6 and J is TRBJ1-1; a weak D match, TRBD1 (5 bases). Germline loops: CDR1 SGHDT, CDR2 YYEEEE. CDR3 size: 12 residues. Deletions cut 7 bases from V and 5 bases from J, with 12 bases between. CDR3 DNA: TGTGCCAGCGGGGGAGACGGGACTGAAGCTTTCTTT. It translates to CASGGDGTEAFF.

This clonotype has more than one count but fewer than ten. This sequence joins TRBV9 and TRBJ1-2; maybe TRBD1 (6 bases). The CDR3 contains 16 residues. V lost 0 bases to trimming and J lost 1 base, with 13 bases between them. Germline CDR1 reads SGDLS; CDR2 reads YYNGEE. The CDR3 protein is CASSVGGAALNYGYTF. DNA of the CDR3: TGTGCCAGCAGCGTAGGGGGGGCAGCCCTTAACTATGGCTACACCTTC.

CDR3 in amino acids: CSVAPTDEKQFF. CDR3 sequence (DNA): TGCAGCGTTGCCCCGACAGACGAGAAGCAGTTCTTC. This rearrangement joins TRBV29-1 to TRBJ2-1; a possible D gene is TRBD1 (5 bases). V shed 4 bases and J shed 11 bases, with 15 bases lying between them. Germline V gene data show CDR1 as SQVTM and CDR2 as ANQGSEA. The length of the CDR3 is 12 residues.

This clonotype has more than one count but fewer than ten. A junction end diverges from the germline sequence, so it may reflect a read error. The rearrangement joins TRBV30 to TRBJ1-2, with D possibly being TRBD1 (5 bases). There are 12 residues in the CDR3. Looked up from germline, CDR1 is GTSNPN and CDR2 is SVGIG (reference sequence). CDR3 bases: TGTTCCTGGAGTCCCCAGGGATATGGCTACACCTTC. It specifies CSWSPQGYGYTF.

This clonotype was counted a few times. This chain uses TRBV5-4 with TRBJ1-2; tentatively, D is TRBD1 (5 bases). V lost 7 bases to trimming and J lost 0 bases, with 10 bases between them. Germline lookup yields CDR1 SGHNT and CDR2 YYREEE (reference sequence). This CDR3 has 13 amino acids. The chain's CDR3 is CASRGTANYGYTF. Here the CDR3 DNA reads TGTGCCAGCCGGGGGACTGCTAACTATGGCTACACCTTC.

This clonotype was seen a few times. CDR3 in amino acids: CASSSRVGQRSELGNQPQHF. The CDR3 DNA follows: TGTGCCAGCAGTTCTAGGGTCGGACAACGCTCGGAATTGGGCAATCAGCCCCAGCATTTT. V gene TRBV12-3 or TRBV12-4 combines with J gene TRBJ1-5; possibly TRBD1 for D (5 bases). The CDR3 is 20 residues long. V dropped 4 bases and J dropped 2 bases, with 27 bases sitting between them.

This clonotype occurred a few times. This chain uses TRBV27 with TRBJ1-5; TRBD1 agrees at 8 bases. This CDR3 comprises 13 residues. The V segment lost 6 bases and the J segment 7 bases; nucleotides outside the gene matches: 5. In germline, CDR1 is MNHEY, CDR2 SMNVEV (reference sequence). The CDR3 DNA sequence: TGTGCCAGCAGGTCAACAGGGGGGCAGCCCCAGCATTTT. Protein: CASRSTGGQPQHF.